The rows below give T cell receptor beta chains drawn from one sample of a study of cytomegalovirus exposure and HLA in healthy donors. TCRdb's copy holds only in-frame clones and misses some; the assay was immunoSEQ multiplex PCR. Seen here are some 120,000 clones, roughly nine tenths observed once, and the top ten hold approximately 1.1%. Sample: PBMCs. The receptors were sampled from a woman younger than 30 in good health and CMV-seronegative. CDR3s include the opening cysteine and the closing phenylalanine or tryptophan. Clone sizes are given selectively: once, few, many, or a class where the clone is expanded.

clone size	J gene	V gene	CDR3 protein
NA	TRBJ1-6	TRBV14	CASSHWGQGGSPLHF
once	TRBJ1-1	TRBV29-1	CSARTGTMNTEAFF
NA	TRBJ2-2	TRBV6-6	CASAGVGELFF
NA	TRBJ2-7	TRBV28	CASSSGGTSGSSEQYF
NA	TRBJ1-2	TRBV5-1	CASSLAGVGGLNYGYTF
NA	TRBJ1-1	TRBV6-5	CASSYGSIADTEAFF
NA	TRBJ2-1	TRBV28	CASSEVYNEQFF
NA	TRBJ1-1	TRBV6-1	CASSDQGTGSEAFF
NA	TRBJ2-1	TRBV28	CASSLGTGKNNEQFF
NA	TRBJ2-1	TRBV29-1	CSVPLWGVSSYNEQFF
NA	TRBJ2-2	TRBV30	CAWSRLGTSSTGELFF
NA	TRBJ1-1	TRBV7-6	CASSSSQASTEAFF
few	TRBJ2-1	TRBV7-2	CASSFGSGAYNEQFF
NA	TRBJ2-3	TRBV30	CAWSSLAGTDTQYF
NA	TRBJ2-7	TRBV15	CATSRDRPYEQYF
NA	TRBJ2-7	TRBV9	CASSPGGAYEQYF
NA	TRBJ1-1	TRBV18	CASSPKGQGTNTEAFF
NA	TRBJ2-5	TRBV19	CASSQGPPGGTQYF
NA	TRBJ2-1	TRBV19	CASKLTGTGGKGQFF
few	TRBJ2-6	TRBV18	CASSPDRVSGANVLTF
NA	TRBJ2-7	TRBV28	CASSWTGSYEQYF
NA	TRBJ2-1	TRBV6-5	CASSYSTSGENEQFF
NA	TRBJ1-1	TRBV27	CASSLYINTEAFF
NA	TRBJ2-1	TRBV4-2	CASSQAAGTSGIYNEQFF
NA	TRBJ1-5	TRBV19	CASSIGSGTAQPQHF